This T cell receptor beta chain was captured by sequencing in a study of blood T cell repertoires in COVID-19. This CDR3 spans 16 amino acids. The junction had 12 bases not matched to a gene; V was cut back by 5 bases and J by 4 bases. In germline, CDR1 is SGHTA, CDR2 FQGTGA. Authors' processing steps: Reference gene primer amplification gave estimated nucleated cell counts. TCRdb's table, derived via immunoSEQ multiplex PCR, lists solely in-frame clones and lacks some. The V and J calls and the clone size are those of that table, but D and trimming were determined from the DNA. The sample lists roughly 120,000 clones; 84% were seen once.

The origin of this receptor is a woman in her sixties with acute or convalescent COVID-19. The sequencing sample was made of peripheral blood. The chain is built from TRBV7-3 and TRBJ1-2, with 8 bases aligning to TRBD1. The CDR3 protein is CASSLTPTGAFYGYTF. CDR3 DNA sequence: TGTGCCAGCAGCCTTACCCCGACAGGGGCCTTCTATGGCTACACCTTC.